The 14 T cell receptor beta chains below all came from one sample that was sequenced in a study of T-cell reconstitution after alpha-beta-depleted transplantation in children (dated by TCRdb to between 2015 and 2016). This specimen's time point label, per the study, means: day 60 (about 2 months) after transplantation. Per the publication, the treatment or condition label means: allogeneic hematopoietic cell transplantation with graft depleted of TCRalphabeta T cells and CD19 B cells. Receptors were amplified or captured by PCR. Sequencing was carried out with an Illumina HiSeq 2500. TCR library preparation used molecular barcoding, with unique molecular identifiers applied to normalize quantification of the TCRbeta repertoire. TCRdb passed the public sequencing reads through fastp at Q25 and MiXCR, retaining productive beta sequences. Rows are unified per CDR3 protein, each entry keeping the most common DNA and genes. Present in this sample are more than 3,500 distinct CDR3 sequences, roughly 24% of which were seen just once. The ten biggest clones cover under 30% of the sample.

Sample: PBMCs, mostly from graft donor cells, taken 60 days after TCRalphabeta/CD19-depleted stem cell transplant. These receptors all stem from a boy less than two years old who had a stem cell transplant for SCID, so the T cells may come from the graft donor.

This clonotype was picked up many times. The DNA of the CDR3 is TGCGCCAGCAGCTTGGTTCCGCGCCAGCCGTACATGAACACTGAAGCTTTCTTT. It specifies CASSLVPRQPYMNTEAFF. The J gene is TRBJ1-1, the V gene TRBV5-1; the D is unclear. Germline V lookup: CDR1 SGHRS, CDR2 YFSETQ. The CDR3 extends over 18 amino acids. V was clipped by 0 bases and J by 0 bases, with 18 bases between them. The whole variable domain, filled in from reference TRBV5-1 and TRBJ1-1, reads KAGVTQTPRYLIKTRGQQVTLSCSPISGHRSVSWYQQTPGQGLQFLFEYFSETQRNKGNFPGRFSGRQFSNSRSEMNVSTLELGDSALYLCASSLVPRQPYMNTEAFFGQGTRLTVV.

In this sample, this clonotype turned up once. The chain recombines TRBV7-4 with TRBJ2-7, with a possible D match to TRBD1 (6 bases). V shed 1 base and J shed 2 bases, with 9 bases lying between them. Germline-derived CDR1 and CDR2 are SGHVT and SQSDAQ. The CDR3 runs 14 residues. The CDR3 here is CASSLEAGAYEQYF. CDR3 in DNA: TGTGCCAGCAGCTTAGAGGCAGGGGCCTACGAGCAGTACTTC.

By frequency in the sample, this clonotype is medium-sized. The chain links TRBV29-1 to TRBJ1-2, with D unresolved. CDR3 length: 11 residues. V shed 5 bases and J shed 3 bases, with 7 bases lying between them. Germline-derived CDR1 and CDR2 are SQVTM and ANQGSEA. The CDR3 DNA reads TGCAGCGTTCTTCGGGACTATGGCTACACCTTC. It is translated as CSVLRDYGYTF.

The V and J genes are TRBV20-1 and TRBJ2-5; D is unresolved. The CDR3 sequence is 14 residues long. Per the germline V gene, CDR1 is DFQATT and CDR2 is SNEGSKA (reference sequence). Trimming pared 6 bases from V and 2 bases from J, leaving 16 bases between. This CDR3 reads CSAQKGVPQETQYF. DNA for the CDR3: TGCAGTGCCCAGAAAGGTGTACCTCAAGAGACCCAGTACTTC.

This clonotype occurred many times. This CDR3 is missing its conserved last phenylalanine or tryptophan, likely due to a read error. The chain recombines TRBV6-5 with TRBJ2-3; tentatively, D is TRBD1 (6 bases). Germline CDR1 is MNHEY and CDR2 is SVGAGI. Trimming pared 4 bases from V and 1 base from J, leaving 9 bases between. The CDR3 is 14 residues long. The CDR3 DNA sequence: TGTGCCAGCAGTTCAGGGGATGGCACAGATACGCAGTATCTT. Encoded protein: CASSSGDGTDTQYL.

By its share, this clonotype is medium-sized. J is TRBJ2-7 and V is TRBV2, with D perhaps given as TRBD1 or TRBD2 (5 bases each). V was trimmed by 9 bases and J by 5 bases, leaving 14 bases between them. The CDR3 contains 12 residues. CDR1 and CDR2 (germline): SNHLY, FYNNEI. The CDR3 nucleotides read TGTGCCAGTCAGCAGGGAGTCCACGAGCAGTACTTC. Translating it yields CASQQGVHEQYF.

This clonotype was seen ten or more times. The genes are TRBV7-2 and TRBJ2-3, with a tentative D call TRBD2 (5 bases). The V and J ends lost 6 bases and 1 base respectively, with 8 bases between them. Per the germline V gene, CDR1 is SGHTA and CDR2 is FQGNSA. The CDR3 sequence is 13 residues long. The CDR3 is CASSHGGTDTQYF. The CDR3 DNA is TGTGCCAGCAGTCACGGGGGCACAGATACGCAGTATTTT.

By its share, this clonotype is large. V and J are TRBV7-2 and TRBJ1-2; D is unresolved. Between the trimmed V and J ends, which lost 4 bases and 0 bases, there was a span of 12 bases. Germline V CDR1 and CDR2: SGHTA, FQGNSA. This CDR3 is 15 amino acids long. The CDR3 here is CASSSRAPTNYGYTF. The CDR3 bases are TGTGCCAGCAGCTCTCGGGCACCAACTAACTATGGCTACACCTTC.

This clonotype was seen ten or more times. This chain joins TRBV7-9 and TRBJ2-7; no clear D gene. Trimming shortened V by 1 base and J by 0 bases, and 13 bases separated the two germline ends. This CDR3 spans 16 amino acids. In germline, CDR1 is SEHNR, CDR2 FQNEAQ (reference sequence). CDR3 in amino acids: CASSLEGSLSSYEQYF. As DNA, the CDR3 is TGTGCCAGCAGCTTAGAAGGGTCCTTAAGCTCCTACGAGCAGTACTTC. The variable domain in full, completed from reference TRBV7-9 and TRBJ2-7, reads DTGVSQNPRHKITKRGQNVTFRCDPISEHNRLYWYRQTLGQGPEFLTYFQNEAQLEKSRLLSDRFSAERPKGSFSTLEIQRTEQGDSAMYLCASSLEGSLSSYEQYFGPGTRLTVT.

This clonotype was observed many times. The chain joins TRBV7-2 to TRBJ2-7; D gene uncertain. The CDR3 contains 15 residues. The ends were cut back, 5 bases at V and 3 bases at J, with 17 bases in the middle. Germline V gene data show CDR1 as SGHTA and CDR2 as FQGNSA. CDR3 bases: TGTGCCAGCAGCCAGTACGGGCGTCCCGACTACGAGCAGTACTTC. Protein product: CASSQYGRPDYEQYF.

This clonotype was detected many times. The chain employs TRBV2 and TRBJ1-2, with TRBD1 as a possible D gene (5 bases). The CDR3 loop spans 12 amino acids. Germline V CDR1 and CDR2: SNHLY, FYNNEI. V lost 8 bases, J lost 6 bases, and 13 bases lay in between. DNA of the CDR3: TGTGCCAGCCCCGGGGGGTTGGATGGCTACACCTTC. This codes for CASPGGLDGYTF.

This clonotype appeared many times. The V and J genes are TRBV28 and TRBJ2-3, with a weak D call TRBD2 (6 bases). Germline V lookup: CDR1 MDHEN, CDR2 SYDVKM. Trimming removed 6 bases at V and 5 bases at J, with 12 bases between. This CDR3 comprises 13 residues. The CDR3 DNA sequence: TGTGCCAGCAGCCCGGGGGATTTAGATACGCAGTATTTT. This translates into CASSPGDLDTQYF.

This clonotype was counted ten times or more. The rearrangement uses TRBV4-2 and TRBJ2-3; D not resolved. This CDR3 region has 15 residues. With 4 bases removed from V and 6 bases from J, the gap between germline ends came to 17 bases. Germline-derived CDR1 and CDR2 are LGHNA and YNFKEQ. CDR3 bases: TGTGCCAGCAGCCCCGCGACACAAATGGTGGATACGCAGTATTTT. Encoded protein: CASSPATQMVDTQYF.

This clonotype was picked up many times. V is TRBV4-2 and J is TRBJ2-7; D is tentatively TRBD1 or TRBD2 (5 bases each). The V gene's germline CDR1 is LGHNA and CDR2 YNFKEQ. The CDR3 has 15 residues. Trimming stripped 0 bases from V and 2 bases from J, with 11 bases between. The CDR3: CASSQDERDPYEQYF. In DNA form, the CDR3 reads TGTGCCAGCAGCCAAGATGAACGGGACCCCTACGAGCAGTACTTC.